This entry lists 4 T cell receptor beta chains sequenced from one sample in a study of long-term antiretroviral therapy in people with HIV. The assay used was immunoSEQ (version v3.0), run at survey level. Repertoires were generated with immunoSEQ multiplex PCR, while TCRdb's copy carries only in-frame clones and drops some. The profile covers roughly 14,000 clones, with almost 90% appearing a single time and 14% to 15% taken by the ten largest. This material consisted of unsorted PBMCs, taken 2.3 years before starting antiretroviral therapy. The receptors were sampled from a woman aged 30 to 39 with HIV.

The V and J genes are TRBV23-1 and TRBJ2-3, with 7 bases lining up with TRBD1. TRBV23-1 is placed among ORFs of uncertain function. With V trimmed by 8 bases and J by 2 bases, 7 bases remained unmatched. The length of the CDR3 is 14 residues. The CDR3 here is CASGRTGNTDTQYF. The CDR3 nucleotides read TGCGCCAGCGGACGGACAGGCAACACAGATACGCAGTATTTT.

The J gene is TRBJ2-3, the V gene TRBV2; no reliable D call. Trimming removed 2 bases at V and 4 bases at J, with 4 bases between. Germline V gene lookup returns CDR1 SNHLY and CDR2 FYNNEI. This CDR3 region has 12 residues. The CDR3 region has the DNA TGTGCCAGCAGTGAAAGGGCAGATACGCAGTATTTT. Its translation is CASSERADTQYF.

CDR3: CASSERLAGPSYEQYF. The CDR3 nucleotides read TGTGCCAGCAGTGAACGGCTAGCGGGACCCTCCTACGAGCAGTACTTC. The chain has TRBV2 and TRBJ2-7; TRBD2 matches 9 bases. Germline lookup yields CDR1 SNHLY and CDR2 FYNNEI. This CDR3 spans 16 amino acids. J gave up 0 bases and V 2 bases, and 5 bases lay outside the gene matches.

The chain links TRBV7-8 to TRBJ2-5; 7 bases align to TRBD1. The CDR3 has 14 residues. Trimming at V came to 5 bases and at J to 2 bases, leaving 5 bases not matched to a gene. Germline V gene data show CDR1 as SGHVS and CDR2 as FQNEAQ. The CDR3 protein is CASSTKGQQETQYF. The CDR3 DNA reads TGTGCCAGCAGCACAAAGGGACAGCAAGAGACCCAGTACTTC.